These 21 T cell receptor beta chains originate from one sample sequenced in a study of T cell changes during pregnancy in multiple sclerosis. Sequenced by immunoSEQ multiplex PCR; TCRdb stores in-frame clones only, minus some. There are tens of thousands of clones in the sample; roughly 90% occur only once, and roughly 2.1% lies in the top ten. This specimen was peripheral blood, taken in the second trimester of pregnancy. These receptors were collected from a female donor with multiple sclerosis, enrolled in a pregnancy study.

The rearrangement joins TRBV7-6 to TRBJ1-6; D ambiguous. V lost 1 base, J lost 9 bases, and 16 bases lay in between. The CDR3 has 16 residues. In germline, CDR1 is SGHVS, CDR2 FNYEAQ. CDR3: CASSLGARSIGSPLHF. CDR3 DNA: TGTGCCAGCAGCTTAGGTGCCAGGTCCATAGGTTCACCCCTCCACTTT.

The chain uses TRBV5-5 and TRBJ1-1, with no clear D. The CDR3 runs 13 residues. Germline V lookup: CDR1 SGHKS, CDR2 YYEKEE (reference sequence). V gave up 5 bases and J gave up 8 bases, with 16 bases separating them. CDR3 bases: TGTGCCAGCAGTCGGACGGCTTGGGAGGAAGCTTTCTTT. Translating gives CASSRTAWEEAFF. Full variable domain (missing parts from reference TRBV5-5 and TRBJ1-1): DAGVTQSPTHLIKTRGQQVTLRCSPISGHKSVSWYQQVLGQGPQFIFQYYEKEERGRGNFPDRFSARQFPNYSSELNVNALLLGDSALYLCASSRTAWEEAFFGQGTRLTVV.

The chain couples TRBV29-1 to TRBJ1-2, with D unclear. The V gene lost 1 base and the J gene lost 4 bases, with 7 bases spanning the gap. This CDR3 is built from 12 residues. The germline V gene encodes CDR1 SQVTM and CDR2 ANQGSEA. The CDR3 loop reads CSVEVTGYGYTF. DNA for the CDR3: TGCAGCGTTGAAGTCACCGGCTATGGCTACACCTTC.

The chain joins TRBV20-1 to TRBJ2-5, with unresolved D. V lost 6 bases and J lost 5, with 7 bases in between. There are 10 residues in the CDR3. Germline CDR1 DFQATT, CDR2 SNEGSKA (reference sequence). CDR3 DNA: TGCAGTGCCTATGCCGAGACCCAGTACTTC. Amino acids: CSAYAETQYF.

This chain links TRBV28 with TRBJ1-1, with D unresolved. Per the germline V gene, CDR1 is MDHEN and CDR2 is SYDVKM. The ends were cut back, 8 bases at V and 3 bases at J, with 10 bases in the middle. There are 12 residues in the CDR3. The CDR3 region has the DNA TGTGCCAGCCAATACTTATACACTGAAGCTTTCTTT. Protein product: CASQYLYTEAFF.

The genes are TRBV6-1 and TRBJ1-5; 9 nucleotides match TRBD1. The J segment lost 7 bases and the V segment lost 6 bases, leaving 4 bases of the junction unmatched. This CDR3 has 13 residues. CDR1 and CDR2 (germline): MNHNS, SASEGT. CDR3 sequence: CASRGQGQQPQHF. The CDR3, as DNA: TGTGCCAGCAGGGGACAGGGTCAACAGCCCCAGCATTTT.

The V and J genes are TRBV5-5 and TRBJ2-1, with 13 nucleotides matching TRBD2. The CDR3 loop spans 16 amino acids. With 4 bases clipped from V and 14 bases from J, the junction kept 15 bases outside the gene matches. Germline CDR1 reads SGHKS; CDR2 reads YYEKEE (reference sequence). The CDR3 reads CASSATSGRPPARKFF. CDR3 bases: TGTGCCAGCAGCGCGACTAGCGGGAGGCCTCCCGCCCGGAAGTTCTTC.

The rearrangement links TRBV2 to TRBJ2-1, with unresolved D. V lost 6 bases, J lost 4 bases, and 7 bases lay in between. This CDR3 is built from 12 residues. CDR1 is SNHLY, CDR2 FYNNEI, per germline. CDR3 in DNA: TGTGCCAGCAGGGCCGTATACAATGAGCAGTTCTTC. Translated: CASRAVYNEQFF.

The genes are TRBV11-2 and TRBJ2-7; the D is unclear. Trimming stripped 2 bases from V and 6 bases from J, with 17 bases between. Germline V gene lookup returns CDR1 SGHAT and CDR2 FQNNGV. The length of the CDR3 is 15 residues. The CDR3: CASSLSLGDSLEQYF. Here the CDR3 DNA reads TGTGCCAGCAGCTTAAGTTTGGGCGATTCTCTCGAGCAGTACTTC.

The rearrangement joins TRBV7-6 to TRBJ2-5; D unclear. Per germline, CDR1 SGHVS and CDR2 FNYEAQ. This CDR3 spans 15 amino acids. V lost 5 bases, J lost 5 bases, and 18 bases lay in between. The CDR3 sequence is CASSQEPPVWETQYF. The CDR3 nucleotides are TGTGCCAGCAGCCAGGAACCCCCTGTGTGGGAGACCCAGTACTTC.

J is TRBJ2-1 and V is TRBV28, with 10 bases identical to TRBD1. CDR1 MDHEN and CDR2 SYDVKM come from the germline V gene. The V gene end was trimmed by 5 bases and the J gene end by 5 bases; junction bases not matched to a gene: 6. There are 15 residues in the CDR3. CDR3 amino acids: CASSPGQGVDNEQFF. For the CDR3, the DNA is TGTGCCAGCAGTCCCGGACAGGGGGTTGACAATGAGCAGTTCTTC. The whole variable domain, filled in from reference TRBV28 and TRBJ2-1, reads DVKVTQSSRYLVKRTGEKVFLECVQDMDHENMFWYRQDPGLGLRLIYFSYDVKMKEKGDIPEGYSVSREKKERFSLILESASTNQTSMYLCASSPGQGVDNEQFFGPGTRLTVL.

The chain carries TRBV28 and TRBJ2-1; no clear D. The CDR3 is 13 amino acids. The ends were cut back, 2 bases at V and 1 base at J, with 3 bases in the middle. Germline V gene sequence: CDR1 MDHEN, CDR2 SYDVKM. The CDR3 DNA reads TGTGCCAGCAGTTTACCGTCCTACAATGAGCAGTTCTTC. This sequence encodes CASSLPSYNEQFF.

The chain is built from TRBV28 and TRBJ2-3, with 9 positions matching TRBD1. CDR1 is MDHEN and CDR2 is SYDVKM in the germline V gene. The length of the CDR3 is 16 residues. With 8 bases clipped from V and 2 bases from J, the junction kept 11 bases outside the gene matches. The CDR3 DNA follows: TGTGCCAGCGATTCGGCGGACAGGGGCGTCACAGATACGCAGTATTTT. Amino acid sequence: CASDSADRGVTDTQYF. Based on the CDR3 plus reference TRBV28 and TRBJ2-3, the full variable domain is DVKVTQSSRYLVKRTGEKVFLECVQDMDHENMFWYRQDPGLGLRLIYFSYDVKMKEKGDIPEGYSVSREKKERFSLILESASTNQTSMYLCASDSADRGVTDTQYFGPGTRLTVL.

The chain employs TRBV7-3 and TRBJ2-5; 12 positions agree with TRBD2. CDR1 SGHTA and CDR2 FQGTGA come from the germline V gene. The CDR3 loop spans 15 amino acids. The V gene end was trimmed by 5 bases and the J gene end by 5 bases; junction bases not matched to a gene: 6. The CDR3 here is CASSPTGTSGETQYF. CDR3 coding DNA: TGTGCCAGCAGCCCGACCGGGACTAGCGGGGAGACCCAGTACTTC.

This clone was recorded only once. V gene TRBV9 combines with J gene TRBJ1-3; D might be TRBD1 (5 bases). The CDR3 loop spans 16 amino acids. The V gene's germline CDR1 is SGDLS and CDR2 YYNGEE. V gave up 6 bases and J gave up 0 bases, with 16 bases separating them. The CDR3 reads CASTRGMGPSGNTIYF. The CDR3 DNA reads as TGTGCCAGCACCCGAGGTATGGGGCCCTCTGGAAACACCATATATTTT.

The chain employs TRBV7-3 and TRBJ2-2; 8 bases line up with TRBD2. Germline loops: CDR1 SGHTA, CDR2 FQGTGA. With 5 bases clipped from V and 6 bases from J, the junction kept 11 bases outside the gene matches. CDR3 length: 16 residues. CDR3 amino acids: CASSLAGPSGSGELFF. The CDR3 DNA follows: TGTGCCAGCAGCCTGGCTGGACCTAGCGGGTCCGGGGAGCTGTTTTTT.

The genes are TRBV30 and TRBJ2-7; 7 positions match TRBD2. There are 12 residues in the CDR3. Germline V gene sequence: CDR1 GTSNPN, CDR2 SVGIG (reference sequence). Trimming cost V 3 bases and J 7 bases; bases outside gene matches: 6. The CDR3 region has the DNA TGTGCCTGGAGACCGGCCGGGGGGGAGCAGTACTTC. It encodes CAWRPAGGEQYF.

The chain links TRBV13 to TRBJ2-1; TRBD1 matches at 8 bases. Trimming at V came to 0 bases and at J to 4 bases, leaving 2 bases not matched to a gene. Germline values: CDR1 PRHDT, CDR2 FYEKMQ (reference sequence). The CDR3 totals 15 residues. The CDR3 region is CASSLGQGGYNEQFF. CDR3 bases: TGTGCCAGCAGCTTAGGACAGGGGGGATACAATGAGCAGTTCTTC.

V usage is TRBV5-5 and J usage is TRBJ2-5; 12 nucleotides match TRBD2. V was clipped by 3 bases and J by 4 bases; unmatched bases: 7. Germline V gene sequence: CDR1 SGHKS, CDR2 YYEKEE (reference sequence). CDR3 size: 16 residues. DNA of the CDR3: TGTGCCAGCAGCTCTGGGACTAGCGGGCTCTTAGAGACCCAGTACTTC. Translating it yields CASSSGTSGLLETQYF.

The chain recombines TRBV5-1 with TRBJ2-3, with 8 nucleotides matching TRBD1. The ends lost 2 bases at V and 3 bases at J; junction bases unmatched: 5. Germline lookup yields CDR1 SGHRS and CDR2 YFSETQ. CDR3 length equals 15 residues. In DNA form, the CDR3 reads TGCGCCAGCAGCTTAGCAGGGGGCTGGACAGATACGCAGTATTTT. Protein product: CASSLAGGWTDTQYF.

As DNA, the CDR3 is TGCGCCAGCACCCGCGGCAGGGGGCGTGATGGCTACACCTTC. Its protein product is CASTRGRGRDGYTF. The chain carries TRBV5-1 and TRBJ1-2; TRBD1 aligns across 8 bases. V was pared by 6 bases and J by 6 bases, with 10 bases of the junction left unmatched. In germline, CDR1 is SGHRS, CDR2 YFSETQ. The CDR3 extends over 14 amino acids.